These T cell receptor beta chains were read from a single sample in a study of STAT5B mutations in CD4+ large granular lymphocyte leukemia. Repertoires were generated with immunoSEQ multiplex PCR, while TCRdb's copy carries only in-frame clones and drops some. The repertoire holds tens of thousands of clones, roughly 80% seen once, with 2% to 2.5% in the top ten. The source material was CD4+ T cells from blood buffy coats. These receptors originate from a human donor in good health. The conserved cysteine and the conserved F or W are not part of the CDR3 here. The order of the fields is clone size, D gene, V gene, J gene, CDR3 protein. D genes are given only for firm matches. Clone size appears in some rows only: once, few, many, or a class for an expanded clone.

abundance: NA
d_gene: TRBD1
v_gene: TRBV6-1
j_gene: TRBJ1-2
CDR3aa: ASSPRTGYYGYT

abundance: few
d_gene: NA
v_gene: TRBV5-1
j_gene: TRBJ1-1
CDR3aa: ASSLGGANTEAF

abundance: NA
d_gene: NA
v_gene: TRBV5-1
j_gene: TRBJ1-4
CDR3aa: ASSLAQGFGLF

abundance: NA
d_gene: NA
v_gene: TRBV2
j_gene: TRBJ2-7
CDR3aa: ASSDRGYYEQC

abundance: NA
d_gene: NA
v_gene: TRBV5-6
j_gene: TRBJ2-5
CDR3aa: ASSFSGYQETQY

abundance: NA
d_gene: TRBD2
v_gene: TRBV5-6
j_gene: TRBJ2-5
CDR3aa: ASSFRTSGRQETQY

abundance: NA
d_gene: TRBD2
v_gene: TRBV30
j_gene: TRBJ2-5
CDR3aa: ACQLAGNQETQY

abundance: few
d_gene: NA
v_gene: TRBV14
j_gene: TRBJ1-6
CDR3aa: ASSPSGRGHNSPLH

abundance: NA
d_gene: TRBD1
v_gene: TRBV5-1
j_gene: TRBJ2-1
CDR3aa: ASSKGQADEQF

abundance: NA
d_gene: TRBD1
v_gene: TRBV5-1
j_gene: TRBJ2-5
CDR3aa: ASTSRTGSQETQY

abundance: few
d_gene: NA
v_gene: TRBV19
j_gene: TRBJ1-4
CDR3aa: ASRRGEKLF

abundance: NA
d_gene: NA
v_gene: TRBV27
j_gene: TRBJ1-5
CDR3aa: ASRFRGGNQPQH

abundance: few
d_gene: NA
v_gene: TRBV2
j_gene: TRBJ2-3
CDR3aa: ASSEWGGPDTQY

abundance: NA
d_gene: NA
v_gene: TRBV7-3
j_gene: TRBJ1-2
CDR3aa: ASSWDGRLGYT

abundance: NA
d_gene: TRBD1
v_gene: TRBV7-9
j_gene: TRBJ1-2
CDR3aa: ASSLGTGLNYGYT

abundance: NA
d_gene: TRBD2
v_gene: TRBV15
j_gene: TRBJ2-7
CDR3aa: ATSRSPREGTYEQY

abundance: NA
d_gene: TRBD2
v_gene: TRBV5-1
j_gene: TRBJ2-1
CDR3aa: ASSTGLAGGHEQF

abundance: NA
d_gene: TRBD1
v_gene: TRBV2
j_gene: TRBJ2-7
CDR3aa: ASSGQGVYEQY

abundance: NA
d_gene: NA
v_gene: TRBV2
j_gene: TRBJ1-4
CDR3aa: ASSENLGNEKLF

abundance: NA
d_gene: NA
v_gene: TRBV7-2
j_gene: TRBJ2-1
CDR3aa: ASSPPGGRVNEQF

abundance: few
d_gene: NA
v_gene: TRBV4-1
j_gene: TRBJ1-2
CDR3aa: ASSQDRWGGYT

abundance: NA
d_gene: TRBD1
v_gene: TRBV5-4
j_gene: TRBJ2-3
CDR3aa: ASSLGTGGSTDTQY

abundance: few
d_gene: NA
v_gene: TRBV10-3
j_gene: TRBJ2-7
CDR3aa: ASSASGYEQY

abundance: NA
d_gene: TRBD2
v_gene: TRBV4-2
j_gene: TRBJ2-3
CDR3aa: ASSQDRASGVADTQY

abundance: once
d_gene: NA
v_gene: TRBV5-8
j_gene: TRBJ2-5
CDR3aa: ASSLVGFGTQY

abundance: NA
d_gene: NA
v_gene: TRBV13
j_gene: TRBJ1-2
CDR3aa: ASSSYTGVGYT

abundance: few
d_gene: NA
v_gene: TRBV15
j_gene: TRBJ1-4
CDR3aa: ATSRDRGEKLF

abundance: NA
d_gene: TRBD2
v_gene: TRBV12-5
j_gene: TRBJ2-1
CDR3aa: ASASGTSGNVGF

abundance: NA
d_gene: NA
v_gene: TRBV30
j_gene: TRBJ2-1
CDR3aa: AWQDYLNEQF

abundance: NA
d_gene: TRBD1
v_gene: TRBV19
j_gene: TRBJ1-5
CDR3aa: ASMVGGVFSNQPQH

abundance: NA
d_gene: NA
v_gene: TRBV15
j_gene: TRBJ2-7
CDR3aa: ATSRGTSYEQY

abundance: NA
d_gene: TRBD1
v_gene: TRBV7-9
j_gene: TRBJ2-1
CDR3aa: ASSPRQGGLNEQF

abundance: few
d_gene: NA
v_gene: TRBV5-4
j_gene: TRBJ2-7
CDR3aa: ASSSGPVTEQY

abundance: NA
d_gene: TRBD1
v_gene: TRBV6-5
j_gene: TRBJ2-5
CDR3aa: ASSYATGGRRETQY

abundance: NA
d_gene: TRBD2
v_gene: TRBV30
j_gene: TRBJ2-3
CDR3aa: AWSVLGGGPDTQY

abundance: once
d_gene: NA
v_gene: TRBV30
j_gene: TRBJ2-7
CDR3aa: AWGDRLSYEQY

abundance: NA
d_gene: NA
v_gene: TRBV10-3
j_gene: TRBJ1-2
CDR3aa: AITPDSSSNYGYT

abundance: NA
d_gene: NA
v_gene: TRBV7-2
j_gene: TRBJ2-2
CDR3aa: ASSLHLGGLNTGELF

abundance: once
d_gene: TRBD1
v_gene: TRBV5-4
j_gene: TRBJ2-1
CDR3aa: ASSSAGTGKYNEQF

abundance: NA
d_gene: NA
v_gene: TRBV6-1
j_gene: TRBJ1-5
CDR3aa: ASSWGHLSNQPQH

abundance: once
d_gene: NA
v_gene: TRBV5-6
j_gene: TRBJ2-1
CDR3aa: ASSLRSFILSYNEQF

abundance: NA
d_gene: NA
v_gene: TRBV28
j_gene: TRBJ1-5
CDR3aa: ASTQSLGSNQPQH

abundance: NA
d_gene: TRBD1
v_gene: TRBV29-1
j_gene: TRBJ1-1
CDR3aa: SVRTGGKGAF

abundance: NA
d_gene: TRBD1
v_gene: TRBV14
j_gene: TRBJ2-5
CDR3aa: ASSQDSGGAQTQY

abundance: once
d_gene: NA
v_gene: TRBV27
j_gene: TRBJ1-4
CDR3aa: ASSSPGQGNEKLF

abundance: NA
d_gene: NA
v_gene: TRBV5-1
j_gene: TRBJ2-1
CDR3aa: ASSFVGDYNEQF

abundance: NA
d_gene: NA
v_gene: TRBV27
j_gene: TRBJ2-5
CDR3aa: ASKEGETQY

abundance: NA
d_gene: NA
v_gene: TRBV29-1
j_gene: TRBJ2-5
CDR3aa: SGARGEETQY

abundance: NA
d_gene: NA
v_gene: TRBV7-9
j_gene: TRBJ1-1
CDR3aa: ASSLAANGEAF

abundance: NA
d_gene: TRBD1
v_gene: TRBV5-1
j_gene: TRBJ1-4
CDR3aa: ASSAGTGREKLF

abundance: NA
d_gene: NA
v_gene: TRBV5-5
j_gene: TRBJ1-1
CDR3aa: ASSLMSGPNTEAF

abundance: NA
d_gene: NA
v_gene: TRBV29-1
j_gene: TRBJ1-2
CDR3aa: SGGEVDGYT

abundance: NA
d_gene: NA
v_gene: TRBV11-2
j_gene: TRBJ1-3
CDR3aa: ASSLAGGTGSSGNTIY